The clone carrying this T cell receptor (beta chain) was found once. CDR3 length equals 15 residues. The V gene's germline CDR1 is MNHEY and CDR2 SVGEGT. V was shortened by 2 bases and J by 2 bases, with 10 bases between the two germline ends. In the original processing: For nucleated cells, counts were estimated from reference gene primer amplification. Libraries were prepared by immunoSEQ multiplex PCR; TCRdb keeps only in-frame clonotypes and omits some of them. D and trimming were read from the DNA, whereas the V and J calls and clone size are those reported in that table. The sample contains 150,000 to 200,000 clones, about 85% of which appear only once. The data were obtained in a study of blood T cell repertoires in COVID-19. Study-level background: Italy, Spain and the United States were the sources of the convalescent and acute COVID-19 samples.

The chain joins TRBV6-2 or TRBV6-3 to TRBJ1-5, with D perhaps TRBD1 (6 bases). Sequenced input: peripheral blood. This receptor was obtained from a woman of 80 years or more in a cohort sampled during active or convalescent COVID-19. The CDR3 is CASSYRSGGNQPQHF. CDR3 bases: TGTGCCAGCAGTTACCGGTCAGGGGGCAATCAGCCCCAGCATTTT.